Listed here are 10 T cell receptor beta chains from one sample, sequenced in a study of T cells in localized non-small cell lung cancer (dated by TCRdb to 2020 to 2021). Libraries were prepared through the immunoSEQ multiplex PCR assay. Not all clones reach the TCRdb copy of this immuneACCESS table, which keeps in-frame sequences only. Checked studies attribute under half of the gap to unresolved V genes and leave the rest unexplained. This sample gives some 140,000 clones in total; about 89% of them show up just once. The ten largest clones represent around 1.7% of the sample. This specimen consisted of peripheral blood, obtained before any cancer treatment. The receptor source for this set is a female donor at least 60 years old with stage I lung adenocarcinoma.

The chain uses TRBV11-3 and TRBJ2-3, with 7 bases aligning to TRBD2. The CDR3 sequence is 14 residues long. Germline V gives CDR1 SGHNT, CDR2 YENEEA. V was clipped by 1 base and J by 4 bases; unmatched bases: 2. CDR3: CASSLGGSSDTQYF. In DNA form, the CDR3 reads TGTGCCAGCAGCTTAGGCGGGAGCTCAGATACGCAGTATTTT.

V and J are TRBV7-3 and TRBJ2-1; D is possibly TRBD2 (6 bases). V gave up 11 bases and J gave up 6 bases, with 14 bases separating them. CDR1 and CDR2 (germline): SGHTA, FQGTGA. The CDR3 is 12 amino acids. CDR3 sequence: CASTSSGNEQFF. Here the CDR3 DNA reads TGTGCCTCTACTAGCTCCGGCAATGAGCAGTTCTTC. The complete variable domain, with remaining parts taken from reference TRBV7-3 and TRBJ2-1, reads GAGVSQTPSNKVTEKGKYVELRCDPISGHTALYWYRQSLGQGPEFLIYFQGTGAADDSGLPNDRFFAVRPEGSVSTLKIQRTERGDSAVYLCASTSSGNEQFFGPGTRLTVL.

CDR3 in DNA: TGTGCCAGCATGGAGACAGGACCCTACAATGAGCAGTTCTTC. The encoded protein is CASMETGPYNEQFF. V and J are TRBV2 and TRBJ2-1, with D possibly being TRBD1 (6 bases). CDR1 SNHLY and CDR2 FYNNEI come from the germline V gene. V was trimmed by 7 bases and J by 2 bases, leaving 12 bases between them. The CDR3 covers 14 residues.

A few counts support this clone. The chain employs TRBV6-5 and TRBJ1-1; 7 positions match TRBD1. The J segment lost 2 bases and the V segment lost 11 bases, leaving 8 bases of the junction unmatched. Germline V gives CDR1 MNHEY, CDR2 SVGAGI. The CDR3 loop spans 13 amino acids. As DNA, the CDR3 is TGTGCCGTAAGGACAGGCCAAAACACTGAAGCTTTCTTT. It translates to CAVRTGQNTEAFF.

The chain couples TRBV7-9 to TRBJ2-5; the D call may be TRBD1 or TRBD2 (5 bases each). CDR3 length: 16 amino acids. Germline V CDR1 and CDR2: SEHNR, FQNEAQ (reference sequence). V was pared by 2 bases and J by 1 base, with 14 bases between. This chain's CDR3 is CASSLRGARPQETQYF. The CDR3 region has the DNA TGTGCCAGCAGCTTAAGGGGAGCTAGACCCCAAGAGACCCAGTACTTC.

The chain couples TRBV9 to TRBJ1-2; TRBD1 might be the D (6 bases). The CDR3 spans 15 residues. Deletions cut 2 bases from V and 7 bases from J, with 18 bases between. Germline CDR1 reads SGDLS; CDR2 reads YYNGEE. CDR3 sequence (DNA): TGTGCCAGCAGCGTCTCATGGACAGAAGGGGGTGGCTACACCTTC. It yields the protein CASSVSWTEGGGYTF.

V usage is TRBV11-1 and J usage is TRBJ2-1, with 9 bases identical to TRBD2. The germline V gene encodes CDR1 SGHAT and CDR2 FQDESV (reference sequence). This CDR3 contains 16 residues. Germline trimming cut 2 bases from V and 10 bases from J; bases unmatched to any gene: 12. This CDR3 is CASSLLSGRMVREQFF. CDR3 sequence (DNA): TGTGCCAGCAGCTTATTGAGCGGGAGGATGGTCCGGGAGCAGTTCTTC.

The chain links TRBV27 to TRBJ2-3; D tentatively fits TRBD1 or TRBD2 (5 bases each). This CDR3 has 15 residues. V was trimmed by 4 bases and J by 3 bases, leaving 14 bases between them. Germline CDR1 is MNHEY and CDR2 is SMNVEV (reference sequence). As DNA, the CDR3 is TGTGCCAGCAGTTCCGAGGGGCGCGAAACAGATACGCAGTATTTT. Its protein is CASSSEGRETDTQYF.

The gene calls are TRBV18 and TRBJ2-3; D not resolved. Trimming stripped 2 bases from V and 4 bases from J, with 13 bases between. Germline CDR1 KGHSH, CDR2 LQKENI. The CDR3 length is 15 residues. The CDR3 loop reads CASSPKPTTPDTQYF. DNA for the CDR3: TGTGCCAGCTCACCAAAACCGACCACCCCAGATACGCAGTATTTT.

CDR3 in amino acids: CASSMGQISTDTQYF. The CDR3 DNA follows: TGTGCCAGCAGTATGGGACAGATTTCCACAGATACGCAGTATTTT. The chain carries TRBV2 and TRBJ2-3; 7 nucleotides agree with TRBD1. The CDR3 runs 15 residues. Germline V lookup: CDR1 SNHLY, CDR2 FYNNEI. Unmatched junction bases numbered 7, after V lost 5 bases and J lost 2 bases.